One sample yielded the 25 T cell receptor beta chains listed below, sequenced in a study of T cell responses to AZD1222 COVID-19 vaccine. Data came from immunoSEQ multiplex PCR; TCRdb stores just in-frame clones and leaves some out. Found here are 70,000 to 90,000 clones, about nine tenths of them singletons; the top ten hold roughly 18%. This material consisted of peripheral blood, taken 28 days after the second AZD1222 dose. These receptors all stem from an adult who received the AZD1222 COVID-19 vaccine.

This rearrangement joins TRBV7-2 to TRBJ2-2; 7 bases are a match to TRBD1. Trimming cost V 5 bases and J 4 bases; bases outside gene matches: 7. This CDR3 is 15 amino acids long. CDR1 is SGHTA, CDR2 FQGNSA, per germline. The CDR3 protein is CASSQGQWGTGELFF. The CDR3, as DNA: TGTGCCAGCAGCCAGGGACAGTGGGGCACCGGGGAGCTGTTTTTT.

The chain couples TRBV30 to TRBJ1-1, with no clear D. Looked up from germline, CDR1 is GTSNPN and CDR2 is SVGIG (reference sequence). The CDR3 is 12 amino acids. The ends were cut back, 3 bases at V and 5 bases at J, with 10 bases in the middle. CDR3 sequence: CAWSPGGTEAFF. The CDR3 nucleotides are TGTGCCTGGAGCCCAGGCGGGACTGAAGCTTTCTTT.

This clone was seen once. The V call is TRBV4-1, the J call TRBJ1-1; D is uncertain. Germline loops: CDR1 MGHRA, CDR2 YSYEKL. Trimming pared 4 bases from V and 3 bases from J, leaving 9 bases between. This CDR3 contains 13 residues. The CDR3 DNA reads TGCGCCAGCAGCCCTCCAAGGGACACTGAAGCTTTCTTT. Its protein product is CASSPPRDTEAFF.

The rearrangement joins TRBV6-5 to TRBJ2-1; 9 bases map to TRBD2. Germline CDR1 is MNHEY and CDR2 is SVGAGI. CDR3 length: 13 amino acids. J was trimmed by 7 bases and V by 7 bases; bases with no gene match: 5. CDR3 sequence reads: CASTSGGKNEQFF. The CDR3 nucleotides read TGTGCCAGCACCAGCGGGGGGAAGAATGAGCAGTTCTTC.

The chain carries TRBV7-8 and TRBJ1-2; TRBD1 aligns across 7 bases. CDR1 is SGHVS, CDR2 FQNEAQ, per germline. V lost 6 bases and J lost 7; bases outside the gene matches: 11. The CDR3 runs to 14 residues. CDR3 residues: CASSQGGRGGGYTF. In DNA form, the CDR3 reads TGTGCCAGCAGTCAAGGGGGCAGGGGAGGTGGCTACACCTTC.

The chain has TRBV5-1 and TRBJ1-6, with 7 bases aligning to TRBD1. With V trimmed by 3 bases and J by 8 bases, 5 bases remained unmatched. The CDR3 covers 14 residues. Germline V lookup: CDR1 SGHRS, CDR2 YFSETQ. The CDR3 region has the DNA TGCGCCAGCAGCTCACAGGGGATGGATTCACCCCTCCACTTT. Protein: CASSSQGMDSPLHF.

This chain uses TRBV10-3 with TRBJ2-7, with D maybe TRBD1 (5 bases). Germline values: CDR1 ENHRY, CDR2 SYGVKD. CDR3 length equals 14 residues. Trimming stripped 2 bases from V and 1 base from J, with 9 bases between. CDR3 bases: TGTGCCATCAGTGAGATGGGGCAGTCCTACGAGCAGTACTTC. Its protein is CAISEMGQSYEQYF.

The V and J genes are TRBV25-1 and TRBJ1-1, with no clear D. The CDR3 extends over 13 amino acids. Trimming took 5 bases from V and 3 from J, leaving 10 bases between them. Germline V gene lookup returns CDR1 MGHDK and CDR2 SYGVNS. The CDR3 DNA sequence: TGTGCCAGCAGTCCCCGGGTTGACACTGAAGCTTTCTTT. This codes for CASSPRVDTEAFF.

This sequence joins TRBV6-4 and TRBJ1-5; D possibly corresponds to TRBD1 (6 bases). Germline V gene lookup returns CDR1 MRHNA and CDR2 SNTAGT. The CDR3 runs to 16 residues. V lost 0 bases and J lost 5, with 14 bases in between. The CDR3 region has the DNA TGTGCCAGCAGTGACTCAAGACAGGACGGCGATCAGCCCCAGCATTTT. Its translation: CASSDSRQDGDQPQHF.

The CDR3 loop is CASSQDGQARYEQYF. In DNA, the CDR3 is TGCGCCAGCAGCCAAGATGGGCAGGCTCGCTACGAGCAGTACTTC. The chain combines TRBV4-3 with TRBJ2-7, with D unclear. Trimming cost V 0 bases and J 3 bases, with 12 bases left between them. CDR3 length: 15 residues. Germline values: CDR1 LGHNA, CDR2 YSLEER.

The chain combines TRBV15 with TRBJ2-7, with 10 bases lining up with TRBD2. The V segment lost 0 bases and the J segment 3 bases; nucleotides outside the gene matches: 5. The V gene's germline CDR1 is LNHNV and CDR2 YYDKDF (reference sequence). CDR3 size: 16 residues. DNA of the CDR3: TGTGCCACCAGCAGAGATCTCGCTAGCGGGGGCTACGAGCAGTACTTC. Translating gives CATSRDLASGGYEQYF.

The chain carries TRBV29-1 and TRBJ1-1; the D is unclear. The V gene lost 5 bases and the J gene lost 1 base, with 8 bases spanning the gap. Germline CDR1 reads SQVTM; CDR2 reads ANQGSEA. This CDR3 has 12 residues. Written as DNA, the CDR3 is TGCAGCGTTTTTCATCGGAACACTGAAGCTTTCTTT. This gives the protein CSVFHRNTEAFF.

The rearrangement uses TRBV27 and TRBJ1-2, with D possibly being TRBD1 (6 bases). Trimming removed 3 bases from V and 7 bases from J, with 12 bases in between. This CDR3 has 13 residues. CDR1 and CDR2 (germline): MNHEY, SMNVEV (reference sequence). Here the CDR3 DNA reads TGTGCCAGCAGTTTCCGGTCAGGGGCTGGCTACACCTTC. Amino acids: CASSFRSGAGYTF.

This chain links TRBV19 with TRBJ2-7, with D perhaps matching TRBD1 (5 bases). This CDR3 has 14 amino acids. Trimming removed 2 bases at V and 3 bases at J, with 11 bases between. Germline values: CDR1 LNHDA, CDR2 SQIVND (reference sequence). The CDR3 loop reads CASSINGASYEQYF. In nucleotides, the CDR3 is TGTGCCAGTAGTATAAATGGGGCTAGCTACGAGCAGTACTTC.

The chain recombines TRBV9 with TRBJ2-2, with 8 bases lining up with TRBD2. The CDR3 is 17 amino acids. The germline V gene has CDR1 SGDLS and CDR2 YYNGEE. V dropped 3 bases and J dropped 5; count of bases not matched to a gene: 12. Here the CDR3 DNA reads TGTGCCAGCAGCGGCCCCTCCGGGGGGGGGCGGACCGGGGAGCTGTTTTTT. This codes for CASSGPSGGGRTGELFF.

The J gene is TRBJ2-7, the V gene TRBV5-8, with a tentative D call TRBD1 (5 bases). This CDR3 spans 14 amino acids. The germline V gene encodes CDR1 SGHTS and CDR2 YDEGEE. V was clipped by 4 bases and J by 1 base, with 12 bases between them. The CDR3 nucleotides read TGTGCCAGCAGCCTGACAGTCCTTTCCTACGAGCAGTACTTC. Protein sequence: CASSLTVLSYEQYF. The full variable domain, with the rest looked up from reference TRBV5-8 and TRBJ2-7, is EAGVTQSPTHLIKTRGQQATLRCSPISGHTSVYWYQQALGLGLQFLLWYDEGEERNRGNFPPRFSGRQFPNYSSELNVNALELEDSALYLCASSLTVLSYEQYFGPGTRLTVT.

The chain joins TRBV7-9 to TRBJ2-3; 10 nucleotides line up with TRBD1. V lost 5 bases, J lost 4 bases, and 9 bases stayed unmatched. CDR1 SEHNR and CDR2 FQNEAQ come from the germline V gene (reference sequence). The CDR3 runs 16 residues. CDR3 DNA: TGTGCCAGCAGCCTGCAAACCGGGACAGGGGCAGATACGCAGTATTTT. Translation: CASSLQTGTGADTQYF.

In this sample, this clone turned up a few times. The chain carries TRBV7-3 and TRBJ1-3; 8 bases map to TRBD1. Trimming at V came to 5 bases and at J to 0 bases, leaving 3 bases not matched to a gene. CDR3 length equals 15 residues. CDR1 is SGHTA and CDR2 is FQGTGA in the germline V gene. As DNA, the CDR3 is TGTGCCAGCAGCACCACAGGGGGCTCTGGAAACACCATATATTTT. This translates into CASSTTGGSGNTIYF.

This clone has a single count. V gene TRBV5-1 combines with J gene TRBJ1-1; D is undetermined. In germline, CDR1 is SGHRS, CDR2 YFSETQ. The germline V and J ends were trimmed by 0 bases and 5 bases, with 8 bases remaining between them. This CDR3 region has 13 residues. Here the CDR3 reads CASSLEEGTEAFF. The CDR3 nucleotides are TGCGCCAGCAGCTTGGAAGAGGGTACTGAAGCTTTCTTT.

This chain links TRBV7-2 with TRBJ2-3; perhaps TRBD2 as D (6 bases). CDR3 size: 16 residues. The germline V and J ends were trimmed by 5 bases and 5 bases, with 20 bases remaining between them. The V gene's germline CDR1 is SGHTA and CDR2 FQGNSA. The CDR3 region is CASSVIMGGGKDTQYF. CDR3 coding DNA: TGTGCCAGCAGCGTTATAATGGGGGGAGGAAAAGATACGCAGTATTTT.

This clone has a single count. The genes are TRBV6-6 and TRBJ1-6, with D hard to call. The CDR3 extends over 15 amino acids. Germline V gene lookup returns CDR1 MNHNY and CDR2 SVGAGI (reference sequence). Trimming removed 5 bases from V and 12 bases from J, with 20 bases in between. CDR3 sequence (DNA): TGTGCCAGCAGTGACGTCTCCACAGCTCAAGAACCCCTCCACTTT. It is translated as CASSDVSTAQEPLHF.

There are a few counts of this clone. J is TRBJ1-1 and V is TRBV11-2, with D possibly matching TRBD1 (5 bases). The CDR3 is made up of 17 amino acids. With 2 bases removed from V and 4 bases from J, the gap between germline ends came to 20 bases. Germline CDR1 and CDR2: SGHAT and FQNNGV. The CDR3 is CASSLRVERGSGTEAFF. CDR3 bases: TGTGCCAGCAGCTTAAGGGTTGAGAGGGGTTCAGGCACTGAAGCTTTCTTT.

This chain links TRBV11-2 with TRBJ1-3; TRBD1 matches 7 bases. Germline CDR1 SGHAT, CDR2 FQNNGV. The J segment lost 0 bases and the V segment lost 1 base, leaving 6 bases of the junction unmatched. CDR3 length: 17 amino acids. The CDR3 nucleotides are TGTGCCAGCAGCTTAGGGGACAGATTTTCCTCTGGAAACACCATATATTTT. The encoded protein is CASSLGDRFSSGNTIYF. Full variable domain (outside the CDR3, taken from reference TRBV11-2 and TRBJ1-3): EAGVAQSPRYKIIEKRQSVAFWCNPISGHATLYWYQQILGQGPKLLIQFQNNGVVDDSQLPKDRFSAERLKGVDSTLKIQPAKLEDSAVYLCASSLGDRFSSGNTIYFGEGSWLTVV.

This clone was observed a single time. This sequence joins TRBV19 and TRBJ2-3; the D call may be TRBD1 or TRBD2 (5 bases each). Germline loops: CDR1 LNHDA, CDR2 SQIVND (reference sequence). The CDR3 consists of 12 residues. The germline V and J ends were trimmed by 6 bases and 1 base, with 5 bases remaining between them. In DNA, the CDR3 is TGTGCCAGTAGGGGGGGCACAGATACGCAGTATTTT. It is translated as CASRGGTDTQYF.

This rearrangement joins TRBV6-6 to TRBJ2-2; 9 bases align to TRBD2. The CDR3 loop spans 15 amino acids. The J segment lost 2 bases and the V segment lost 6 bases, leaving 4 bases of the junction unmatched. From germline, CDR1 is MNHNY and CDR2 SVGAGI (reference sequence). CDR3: CASSSTSGNTGELFF. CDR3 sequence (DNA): TGTGCCAGCAGCTCGACTAGCGGCAACACCGGGGAGCTGTTTTTT.